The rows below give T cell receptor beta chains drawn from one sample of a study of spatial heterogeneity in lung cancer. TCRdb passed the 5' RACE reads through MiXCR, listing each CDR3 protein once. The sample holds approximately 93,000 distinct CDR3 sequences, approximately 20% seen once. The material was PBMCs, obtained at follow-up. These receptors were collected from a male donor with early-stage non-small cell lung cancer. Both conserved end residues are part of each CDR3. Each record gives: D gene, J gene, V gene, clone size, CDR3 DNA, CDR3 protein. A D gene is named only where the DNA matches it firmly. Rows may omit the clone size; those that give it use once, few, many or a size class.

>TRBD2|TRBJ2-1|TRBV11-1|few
TGTGCCAGCAGCTTAGGCGGGGGGACCTACAATGAGCAGTTCTTC
CASSLGGGTYNEQFF
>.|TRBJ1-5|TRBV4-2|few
TGTGCCAGCAGCCAAGACGGGGCAGGGTACCAGCCCCAGCATTTT
CASSQDGAGYQPQHF
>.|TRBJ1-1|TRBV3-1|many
TGTGCCAGCAGGCCGACAGAGATGAACACTGAAGCTTTCTTT
CASRPTEMNTEAFF
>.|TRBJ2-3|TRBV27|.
TGTGCCAGCAGCACCCCACGGGGAACAGGGAGTACAGATACGCAGTATTTT
CASSTPRGTGSTDTQYF
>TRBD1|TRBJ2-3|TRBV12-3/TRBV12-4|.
TGTGCCAGCAGTGATACAGGGGGCGCAAATACGCAGTATTTT
CASSDTGGANTQYF
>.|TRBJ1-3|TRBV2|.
TGTGCCAGCAGACAGGACTCTGGAAACACCATATATTTT
CASRQDSGNTIYF
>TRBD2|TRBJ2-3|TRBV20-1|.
TGCAGTGCTAGGGTTAGCGGGGTCACAGATACGCAGTATTTT
CSARVSGVTDTQYF
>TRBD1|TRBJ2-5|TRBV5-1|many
TGCGCCAGCAGCACGGACAGGGCAGGCCAAGAGACCCAGTACTTC
CASSTDRAGQETQYF
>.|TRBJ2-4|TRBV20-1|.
TGCAGTGCTAGATCCCCCGAAGGGGGGCAGAACATTCAGTACTTC
CSARSPEGGQNIQYF
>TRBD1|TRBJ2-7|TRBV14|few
TGTGCCAGCAGCCAAGATAGGACAGGGCTATCCTACGAGCAGTACTTC
CASSQDRTGLSYEQYF
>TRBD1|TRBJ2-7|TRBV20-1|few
TGCAGTGCTCGAAGGGGGCAGGAAGGCTACGAGCAGTACTTC
CSARRGQEGYEQYF
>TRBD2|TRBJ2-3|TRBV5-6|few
TGTGCCAGCAGCTCCTTTAGCGGGATTACAGATACGCAGTATTTT
CASSSFSGITDTQYF
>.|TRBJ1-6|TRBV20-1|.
TGCAGTGCTAGAGGGGCGGACCTACGAAATTCACCCCTCCACTTT
CSARGADLRNSPLHF
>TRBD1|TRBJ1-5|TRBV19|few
TGTGCCAGTTCCCCCGACAGGGTCAATCAGCCCCAGCATTTT
CASSPDRVNQPQHF
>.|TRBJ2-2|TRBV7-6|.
TGTGCCAGCAGCTTTTCCGGGCTTCGAAACACCGGGGAGCTGTTTTTT
CASSFSGLRNTGELFF
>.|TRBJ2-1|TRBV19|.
TGTGCCAGTAGTCGGGTTCTCTACAATGAGCAGTTCTTC
CASSRVLYNEQFF
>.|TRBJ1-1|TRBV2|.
TGTGCCAGCAGTACCCCCCGGGGAGAGAACACTGAAGCTTTCTTT
CASSTPRGENTEAFF
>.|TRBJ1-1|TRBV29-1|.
TGCAGCGTTGCCAGAGGGACTGAAGCTTTCTTT
CSVARGTEAFF
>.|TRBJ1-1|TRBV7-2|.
TGTGCCAGCAGCGCGGCTCTGAACACTGAAGCTTTCTTT
CASSAALNTEAFF
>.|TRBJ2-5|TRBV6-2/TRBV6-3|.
TGTGCCAGCAGCGACAGGTCCCAGTACTTC
CASSDRSQYF
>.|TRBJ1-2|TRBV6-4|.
TGTGCCAGCAGTGCCAGGGGAGGCTATGGCTACACCTTC
CASSARGGYGYTF
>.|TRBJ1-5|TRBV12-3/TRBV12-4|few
TGTGCCAGCAGTCCGACAAGGGGTCAGCCCCAGCATTTT
CASSPTRGQPQHF
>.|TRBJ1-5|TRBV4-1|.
TGCGCCAGCAGCCAAGATCCCCCAACAGAGACCAATCAGCCCCAGCATTTT
CASSQDPPTETNQPQHF
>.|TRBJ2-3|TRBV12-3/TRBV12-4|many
TGTGCCAGCAGCTTCCAGTTTTATCCTTCTAGCACAGATACGCAGTATTTT
CASSFQFYPSSTDTQYF
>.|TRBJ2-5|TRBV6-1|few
TGTGCCAGCAGTGAAGACTTGAGAAGAGAGACCCAGTACTTC
CASSEDLRRETQYF
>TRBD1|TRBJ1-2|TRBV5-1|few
TGCGCCAGCAGCTCAGGACAGGGAAACTATGGCTACACCTTC
CASSSGQGNYGYTF
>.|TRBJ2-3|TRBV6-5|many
TGTGCCAGCAGGCCCAGAGGGCTCGTTTTACCCACAGATACGCAGTATTTT
CASRPRGLVLPTDTQYF
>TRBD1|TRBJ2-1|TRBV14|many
TGTGCCAGCAGCTCCTGGACAGGGAGGTCCTACAATGAGCAGTTCTTC
CASSSWTGRSYNEQFF
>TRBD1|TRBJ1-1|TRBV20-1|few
TGCAGTGCTAGTGGTATCGGACAGGGAAGAAGTGAAGCTTTCTTT
CSASGIGQGRSEAFF
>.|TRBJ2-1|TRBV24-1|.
TGTGCCACCAGTGATCCTCAGGGTCGGCATGAGCAGTTCTTC
CATSDPQGRHEQFF
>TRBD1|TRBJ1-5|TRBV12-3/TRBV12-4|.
TGTGCCAGCAGTCAGATAACCGGGACAGGGAACAATCAGCCCCAGCATTTT
CASSQITGTGNNQPQHF
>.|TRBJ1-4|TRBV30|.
TGTGCCTGGAGTGTACAAATCCGGGAAAAACTGTTTTTT
CAWSVQIREKLFF
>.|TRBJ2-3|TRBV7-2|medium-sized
TGTGCCAGCAGCTTAGGTACGGAGCGTAACACAGATACGCAGTATTTT
CASSLGTERNTDTQYF
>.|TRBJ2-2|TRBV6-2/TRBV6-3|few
TGTGCCAGCACCTCTAGGCCAACCCTAAACACCGGGGAGCTGTTTTTT
CASTSRPTLNTGELFF
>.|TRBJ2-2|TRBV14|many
TGTGCCAGCAGCCAAGTGGCGGGTGTGGGGAACACCGGGGAGCTGTTTTTT
CASSQVAGVGNTGELFF
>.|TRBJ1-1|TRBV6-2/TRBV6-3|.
TGTGCCAGCAGTTCAGCCGGGACATTGAACACTGAAGCTTTCTTT
CASSSAGTLNTEAFF
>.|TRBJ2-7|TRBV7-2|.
TGTGCCAGCAGCTTAAGCGGGCCTCGCTCCTACGAGCAGTACTTC
CASSLSGPRSYEQYF
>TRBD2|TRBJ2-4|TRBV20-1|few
TGCAGTGCTAGAGAGCGACTAGCGGGGGCCAAAAACATTCAGTACTTC
CSARERLAGAKNIQYF
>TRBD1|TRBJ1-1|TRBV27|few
TGTGCCAGCAGTTATGGACAGGCGAACACTGAAGCTTTCTTT
CASSYGQANTEAFF
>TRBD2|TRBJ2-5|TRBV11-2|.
TGTGCCAGCAACAATGGAAGACTAGCGGGGGGATCCGTCAAAGAGACCCAGTACTTC
CASNNGRLAGGSVKETQYF
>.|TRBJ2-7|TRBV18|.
TGTGCCAGCTCACCAGAGACTATCTCCTACGAGCAGTACTTC
CASSPETISYEQYF
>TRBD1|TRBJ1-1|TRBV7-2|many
TGTGCCAGCAGCTCTTATCAGGGGGTTGAAGCTTTCTTT
CASSSYQGVEAFF
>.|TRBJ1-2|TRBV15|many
TGTGCCACCAGCCTCCAGCGCGGGAACTATGGCTACACCTTC
CATSLQRGNYGYTF